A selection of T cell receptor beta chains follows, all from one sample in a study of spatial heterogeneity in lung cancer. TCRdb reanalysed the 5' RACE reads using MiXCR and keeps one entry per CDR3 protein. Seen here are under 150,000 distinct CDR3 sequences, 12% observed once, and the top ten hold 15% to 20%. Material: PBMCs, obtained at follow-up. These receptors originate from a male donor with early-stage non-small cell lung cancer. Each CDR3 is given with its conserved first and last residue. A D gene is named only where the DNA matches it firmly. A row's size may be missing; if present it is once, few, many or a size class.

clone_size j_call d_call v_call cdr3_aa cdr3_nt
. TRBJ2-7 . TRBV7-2 CASSLGRASYYEQYF TGTGCCAGCAGCTTAGGGCGGGCTAGCTACTACGAGCAGTACTTC
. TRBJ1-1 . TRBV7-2 CASSRGLPGVNTEAFF TGTGCCAGCAGCCGGGGACTTCCAGGAGTGAACACTGAAGCTTTCTTT
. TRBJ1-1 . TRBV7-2 CASSQGGLREAFF TGTGCCAGCAGCCAAGGAGGGCTCAGAGAAGCTTTCTTT
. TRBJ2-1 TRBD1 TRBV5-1 CASTPDRSSYNEQFF TGCGCCAGCACCCCGGACAGGAGCTCCTACAATGAGCAGTTCTTC
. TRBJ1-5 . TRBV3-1 CASSWPPTPNYQPQHF TGTGCCAGCAGCTGGCCACCGACACCGAATTATCAGCCCCAGCATTTT
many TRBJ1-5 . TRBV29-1 CSVRSGDNQPQHF TGCAGCGTTCGATCAGGCGACAATCAGCCCCAGCATTTT
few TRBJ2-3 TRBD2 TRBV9 CASSPIAGGYTDTQYF TGTGCCAGCAGCCCGATAGCGGGGGGATACACAGATACGCAGTATTTT
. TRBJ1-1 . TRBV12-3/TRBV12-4 CASTPLMNTEAFF TGTGCCAGCACGCCCTTGATGAACACTGAAGCTTTCTTT
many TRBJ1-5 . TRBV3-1 CASSTLDSQPQHF TGTGCCAGCAGCACCCTGGACAGCCAGCCCCAGCATTTT
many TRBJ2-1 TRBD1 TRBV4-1 CASSPEETGVMNEQFF TGCGCCAGCAGCCCAGAAGAGACAGGGGTGATGAATGAGCAGTTCTTC
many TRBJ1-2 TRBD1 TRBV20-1 CSAVDRGGVNYGYTF TGCAGTGCGGTGGACAGGGGCGGTGTGAACTATGGCTACACCTTC
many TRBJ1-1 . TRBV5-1 CASSLVGTEAFF TGCGCCAGCAGCCTGGTAGGAACTGAAGCTTTCTTT
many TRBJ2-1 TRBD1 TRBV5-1 CASSQGAPGGEQFF TGCGCCAGCTCCCAGGGGGCCCCCGGGGGTGAGCAGTTCTTC
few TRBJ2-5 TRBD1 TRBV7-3 CASSRTGAGETQYF TGTGCCAGCAGCCGAACAGGGGCTGGAGAGACCCAGTACTTC
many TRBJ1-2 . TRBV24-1 CATSALPTNYGYTF TGTGCCACCAGTGCCCTCCCAACAAACTATGGCTACACCTTC
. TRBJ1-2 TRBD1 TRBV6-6 CASSYLGIDRDSTVNYGYTF TGTGCCAGCAGTTACTTGGGCATCGACCGGGACAGCACAGTTAACTATGGCTACACCTTC
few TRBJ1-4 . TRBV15 CATSRSQGIDEKLFF TGTGCCACCAGCAGGTCTCAGGGGATTGATGAAAAACTGTTTTTT
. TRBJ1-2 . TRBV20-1 CSALPRQRPNYGYTF TGCAGTGCTCTTCCCCGACAGCGGCCTAACTATGGCTACACCTTC
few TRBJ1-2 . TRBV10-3 CAISEGMINYGYTF TGTGCCATCAGTGAAGGGATGATTAACTATGGCTACACCTTC
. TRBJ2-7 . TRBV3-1 CASSQESPLREQYF TGTGCCAGCAGCCAAGAGTCCCCCCTGAGGGAGCAGTACTTC
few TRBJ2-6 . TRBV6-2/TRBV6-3 CASSYSRGANVLTF TGTGCCAGCAGTTACTCGCGTGGGGCCAACGTCCTGACTTTC
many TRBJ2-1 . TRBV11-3 CASSLDPFGASEQFF TGTGCCAGCAGCTTAGATCCGTTCGGGGCATCTGAGCAGTTCTTC
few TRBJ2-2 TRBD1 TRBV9 CASSVGQGSTGELFF TGTGCCAGCAGCGTCGGACAGGGGAGCACCGGGGAGCTGTTTTTT
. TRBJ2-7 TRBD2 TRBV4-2 CASSQDLASGGTYEQYF TGTGCCAGCAGCCAAGATTTAGCGAGCGGGGGCACCTACGAGCAGTACTTC
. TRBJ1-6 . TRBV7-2 CASRLDGAAVWALHF TGTGCCAGCAGACTAGACGGAGCTGCAGTTTGGGCCCTCCACTTT
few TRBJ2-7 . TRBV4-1 CASSQALPPYEQYF TGCGCCAGCAGCCAAGCCCTCCCCCCCTACGAGCAGTACTTC
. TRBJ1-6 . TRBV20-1 CSARGGRDLLWDSPLHF TGCAGTGCTAGAGGGGGACGGGACCTCCTATGGGATTCACCCCTCCACTTT
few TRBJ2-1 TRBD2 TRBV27 CASSLSLGLAGGFEQFF TGTGCCAGCAGTTTATCGTTAGGACTAGCGGGGGGTTTTGAGCAGTTCTTC
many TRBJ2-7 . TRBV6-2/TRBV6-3 CASSYDGLGGYEQYF TGTGCCAGCAGTTACGACGGACTAGGGGGCTACGAGCAGTACTTC
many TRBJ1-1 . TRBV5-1 CASSLDPARNTEAFF TGCGCCAGCAGCTTGGATCCAGCCCGGAACACTGAAGCTTTCTTT
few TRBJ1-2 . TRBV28 CASRDSPTGVNYGYTF TGTGCCAGCAGAGACAGTCCCACGGGCGTAAACTATGGCTACACCTTC
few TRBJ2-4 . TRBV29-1 CSVARGNAKNIQYF TGCAGCGTTGCCAGGGGCAATGCCAAAAACATTCAGTACTTC
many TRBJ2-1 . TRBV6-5 CASRDLGSYNEQFF TGTGCCAGCAGGGACCTTGGCTCCTACAATGAGCAGTTCTTC
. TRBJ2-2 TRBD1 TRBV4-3 CASSQDSQGAGELFF TGCGCCAGCAGCCAAGATAGCCAGGGGGCCGGGGAGCTGTTTTTT
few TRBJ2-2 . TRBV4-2 CASSQEAGAYTGELFF TGTGCCAGCAGCCAAGAGGCCGGGGCCTACACCGGGGAGCTGTTTTTT
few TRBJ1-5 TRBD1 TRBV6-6 CASSRNPTGTSNQPQHF TGTGCCAGCAGTCGCAATCCGACAGGGACTAGCAATCAGCCCCAGCATTTT
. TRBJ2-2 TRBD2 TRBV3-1 CASSPPLAAGLNTGELFF TGTGCCAGCAGCCCCCCGCTAGCGGCGGGCCTAAACACCGGGGAGCTGTTTTTT
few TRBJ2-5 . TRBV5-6 CASSSWAGIETQYF TGTGCCAGCAGCTCCTGGGCCGGGATAGAGACCCAGTACTTC
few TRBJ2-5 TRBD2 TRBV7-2 CASSYGLVQETQYF TGTGCCAGCAGCTACGGACTAGTTCAGGAGACCCAGTACTTC
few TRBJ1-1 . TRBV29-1 CSVVEQLNTEAFF TGCAGCGTTGTGGAACAGTTGAACACTGAAGCTTTCTTT
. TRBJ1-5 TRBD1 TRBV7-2 CASSKTGGNDQPLHF TGTGCCAGCAGCAAGACAGGGGGCAATGATCAGCCCCTGCATTTT
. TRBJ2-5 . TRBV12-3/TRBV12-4 CASSPGGDETQYF TGTGCCAGCAGCCCGGGGGGCGACGAGACCCAGTACTTC